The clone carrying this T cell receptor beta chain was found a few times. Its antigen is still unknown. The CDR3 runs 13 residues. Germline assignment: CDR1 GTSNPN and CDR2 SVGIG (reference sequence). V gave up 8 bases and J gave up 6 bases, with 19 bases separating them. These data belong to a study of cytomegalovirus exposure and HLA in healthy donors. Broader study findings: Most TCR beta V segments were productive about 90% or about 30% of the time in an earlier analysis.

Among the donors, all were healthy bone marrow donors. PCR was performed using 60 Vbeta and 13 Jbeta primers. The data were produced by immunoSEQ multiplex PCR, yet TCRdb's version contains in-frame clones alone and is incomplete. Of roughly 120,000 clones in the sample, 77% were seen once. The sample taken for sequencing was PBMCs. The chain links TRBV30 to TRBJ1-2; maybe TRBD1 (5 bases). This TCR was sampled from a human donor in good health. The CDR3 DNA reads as TGTGCCCACCAGGGTTCGGGCAACCATGGCTACACCTTC. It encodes CAHQGSGNHGYTF. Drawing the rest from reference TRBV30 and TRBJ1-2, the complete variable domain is SQTIHQWPATLVQPVGSPLSLECTVEGTSNPNLYWYRQAAGRGLQLLFYSVGIGQISSEVPQNLSASRPQDRQFILSSKKLLLSDSGFYLCAHQGSGNHGYTFGSGTRLTVV.